Shown below are 9 T cell receptor beta chains from a single sample sequenced in a study of blood T cell repertoires in COVID-19. The data were produced by immunoSEQ multiplex PCR, yet TCRdb's version contains in-frame clones alone and is incomplete. This repertoire shows approximately 70,000 clones, approximately 84% found once; its top ten account for roughly 4.7%. The sample was peripheral blood. The receptors were gathered from a woman between 55 and 75 years old with acute or convalescent COVID-19.

The V call is TRBV5-1, the J call TRBJ1-4, with TRBD1 identical over 8 bases. Per germline, CDR1 SGHRS and CDR2 YFSETQ. The CDR3 extends over 14 amino acids. V dropped 4 bases and J dropped 8; count of bases not matched to a gene: 7. CDR3 in amino acids: CASSGGQGNEKLFF. The CDR3 coding sequence is TGCGCCAGCAGCGGAGGACAGGGAAACGAAAAACTGTTTTTT. Combining the CDR3 with reference TRBV5-1 and TRBJ1-4 gives the whole variable domain KAGVTQTPRYLIKTRGQQVTLSCSPISGHRSVSWYQQTPGQGLQFLFEYFSETQRNKGNFPGRFSGRQFSNSRSEMNVSTLELGDSALYLCASSGGQGNEKLFFGSGTQLSVL.

This clone has just one count. The rearrangement joins TRBV7-8 to TRBJ1-2, with 7 bases identical to TRBD1. The CDR3 length is 14 residues. Germline CDR1 and CDR2: SGHVS and FQNEAQ. V shed 3 bases and J 3 bases; nucleotides not matched to a gene: 4. CDR3 sequence (DNA): TGTGCCAGCAGCTTCCGGACAGGCGACTATGGCTACACCTTC. Translation: CASSFRTGDYGYTF. Filled out from reference TRBV7-8 and TRBJ1-2, the complete variable domain reads GAGVSQSPRYKVAKRGQDVALRCDPISGHVSLFWYQQALGQGPEFLTYFQNEAQLDKSGLPSDRFFAERPEGSVSTLKIQRTQQEDSAVYLCASSFRTGDYGYTFGSGTRLTVV.

This rearrangement joins TRBV9 to TRBJ2-3; the D is unclear. The germline CDR1 and CDR2 sequences are SGDLS and YYNGEE. Trimming took off 0 bases at V and 4 bases at J, with 15 bases between the two ends. The CDR3 has 16 residues. The CDR3 DNA reads as TGTGCCAGCAGCGTAGTTGGTTCTCAGGCCGCAGATACGCAGTATTTT. It yields the protein CASSVVGSQAADTQYF.

This rearrangement joins TRBV29-1 to TRBJ2-7; D is unclear. The CDR3 totals 11 residues. The germline gives CDR1 SQVTM, CDR2 ANQGSEA. Trimming pared 2 bases from V and 6 bases from J, leaving 8 bases between. The CDR3 here is CSVETRGEQYF. The CDR3, as DNA: TGCAGCGTTGAAACAAGAGGCGAGCAGTACTTC.

The rearrangement joins TRBV6-5 to TRBJ2-3, with D possibly matching TRBD1 (5 bases). CDR1 and CDR2 from the germline V gene are MNHEY and SVGAGI. The CDR3 totals 15 residues. V shed 6 bases and J shed 2 bases, with 15 bases lying between them. In nucleotides, the CDR3 is TGTGCCAGCAGGGATCGTCGACAGCCCACAGATACGCAGTATTTT. This codes for CASRDRRQPTDTQYF.

The rearrangement uses TRBV6-6 and TRBJ1-2, with a weak D call TRBD1 (6 bases). V was pared by 2 bases and J by 1 base, with 11 bases between. Germline CDR1 reads MNHNY; CDR2 reads SVGAGI (reference sequence). The CDR3 spans 15 residues. The CDR3 protein is CASSYKGQFNYGYTF. DNA for the CDR3: TGTGCCAGCAGTTACAAAGGACAGTTTAACTATGGCTACACCTTC.

A single count supports this clone. The V gene is TRBV6-5, the J gene TRBJ1-5; D unresolved. V lost 11 bases, J lost 0 bases, and 11 bases lay in between. CDR1 is MNHEY, CDR2 SVGAGI, per germline. The CDR3 totals 13 residues. For the CDR3, the DNA is TGTGCCGGTTCGAGCGTTAGCAATCAGCCCCAGCATTTT. Translated: CAGSSVSNQPQHF.

The chain carries TRBV19 and TRBJ1-5, with unresolved D. Trimming removed 7 bases from V and 7 bases from J, with 17 bases in between. CDR3 length equals 14 residues. Germline assignment: CDR1 LNHDA and CDR2 SQIVND (reference sequence). Written as DNA, the CDR3 is TGTGCCAGTAAATTCTGGCGGGATGGGCAGCCCCAGCATTTT. Its translation is CASKFWRDGQPQHF.

The V and J genes are TRBV9 and TRBJ1-3, with D unresolved. Per the germline V gene, CDR1 is SGDLS and CDR2 is YYNGEE. This CDR3 spans 15 amino acids. V was pared by 0 bases and J by 4 bases, with 11 bases between. The CDR3 protein is CASSVGVNGGNTIYF. The CDR3, as DNA: TGTGCCAGCAGCGTAGGGGTGAACGGGGGAAACACCATATATTTT.